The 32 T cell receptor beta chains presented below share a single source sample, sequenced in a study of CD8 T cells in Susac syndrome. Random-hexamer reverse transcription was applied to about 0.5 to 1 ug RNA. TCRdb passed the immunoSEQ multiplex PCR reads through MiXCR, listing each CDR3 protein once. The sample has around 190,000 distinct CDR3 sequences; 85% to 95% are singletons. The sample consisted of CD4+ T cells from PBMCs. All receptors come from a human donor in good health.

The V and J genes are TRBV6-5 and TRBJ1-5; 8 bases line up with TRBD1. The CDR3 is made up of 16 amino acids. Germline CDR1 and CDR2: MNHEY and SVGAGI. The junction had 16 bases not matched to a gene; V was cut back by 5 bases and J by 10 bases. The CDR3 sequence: CASSRSFGQGEGPQHF. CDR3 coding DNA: TGTGCCAGCAGTCGCTCGTTCGGACAGGGCGAAGGTCCCCAGCATTTT.

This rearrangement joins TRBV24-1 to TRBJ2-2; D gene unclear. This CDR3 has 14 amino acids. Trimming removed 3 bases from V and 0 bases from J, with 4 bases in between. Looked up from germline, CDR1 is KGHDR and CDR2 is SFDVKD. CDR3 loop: CATSDDANTGELFF. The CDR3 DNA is TGTGCCACCAGTGATGACGCGAACACCGGGGAGCTGTTTTTT.

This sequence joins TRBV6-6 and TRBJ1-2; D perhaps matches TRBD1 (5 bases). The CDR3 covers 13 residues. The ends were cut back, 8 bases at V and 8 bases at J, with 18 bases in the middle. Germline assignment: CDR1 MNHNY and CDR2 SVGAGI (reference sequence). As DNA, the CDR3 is TGTGCCAGCCGGGACGCTAGGGCTTTCGGCTACACCTTC. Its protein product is CASRDARAFGYTF.

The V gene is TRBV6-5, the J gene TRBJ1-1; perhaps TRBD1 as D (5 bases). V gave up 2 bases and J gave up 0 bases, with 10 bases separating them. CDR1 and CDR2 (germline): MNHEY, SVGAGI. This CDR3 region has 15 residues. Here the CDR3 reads CASSYRGGVNTEAFF. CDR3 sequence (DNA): TGTGCCAGCAGTTACAGGGGCGGCGTGAACACTGAAGCTTTCTTT.

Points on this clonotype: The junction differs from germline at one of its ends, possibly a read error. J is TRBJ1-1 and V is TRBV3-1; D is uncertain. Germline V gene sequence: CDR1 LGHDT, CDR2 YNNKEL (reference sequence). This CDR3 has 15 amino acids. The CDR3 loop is CASSQVEVGNAEAFF. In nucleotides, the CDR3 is TGTGCCAGCAGCCAAGTCGAGGTTGGGAACGCTGAAGCTTTCTTT.

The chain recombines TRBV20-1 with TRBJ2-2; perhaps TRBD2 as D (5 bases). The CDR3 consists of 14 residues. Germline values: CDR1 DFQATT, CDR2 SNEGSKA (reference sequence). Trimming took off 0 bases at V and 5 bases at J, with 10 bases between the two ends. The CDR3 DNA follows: TGCAGTGCTAGAGATAGAGGGCATACCGGGGAGCTGTTTTTT. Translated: CSARDRGHTGELFF.

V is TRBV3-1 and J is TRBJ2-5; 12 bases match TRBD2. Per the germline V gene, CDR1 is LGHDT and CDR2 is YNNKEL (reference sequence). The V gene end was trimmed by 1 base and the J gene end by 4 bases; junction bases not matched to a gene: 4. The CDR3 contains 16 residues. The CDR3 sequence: CASSQATTSGGETQYF. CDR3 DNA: TGTGCCAGCAGCCAAGCAACGACTAGCGGGGGAGAGACCCAGTACTTC.

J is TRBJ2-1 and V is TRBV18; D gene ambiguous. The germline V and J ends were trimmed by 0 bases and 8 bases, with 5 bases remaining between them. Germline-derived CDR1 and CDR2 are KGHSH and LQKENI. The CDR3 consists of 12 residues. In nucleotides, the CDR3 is TGTGCCAGCTCACCACCGGGCGATGAGCAGTTCTTC. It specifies CASSPPGDEQFF. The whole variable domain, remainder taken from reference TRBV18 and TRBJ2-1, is NAGVMQNPRHLVRRRGQEARLRCSPMKGHSHVYWYRQLPEEGLKFMVYLQKENIIDESGMPKERFSAEFPKEGPSILRIQQVVRGDSAAYFCASSPPGDEQFFGPGTRLTVL.

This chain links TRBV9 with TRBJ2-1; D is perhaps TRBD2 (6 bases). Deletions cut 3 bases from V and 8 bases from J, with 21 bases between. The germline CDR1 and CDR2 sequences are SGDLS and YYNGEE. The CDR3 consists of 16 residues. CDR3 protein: CASSANQLQGGYEQFF. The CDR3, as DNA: TGTGCCAGCAGCGCGAACCAACTCCAAGGAGGGTATGAGCAGTTCTTC.

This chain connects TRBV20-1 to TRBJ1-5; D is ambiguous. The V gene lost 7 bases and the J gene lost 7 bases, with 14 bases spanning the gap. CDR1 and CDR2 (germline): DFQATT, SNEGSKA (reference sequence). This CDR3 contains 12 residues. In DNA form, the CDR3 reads TGCAGTGTAGGGCCCATCGGGCAGCCCCAGCATTTT. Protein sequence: CSVGPIGQPQHF.

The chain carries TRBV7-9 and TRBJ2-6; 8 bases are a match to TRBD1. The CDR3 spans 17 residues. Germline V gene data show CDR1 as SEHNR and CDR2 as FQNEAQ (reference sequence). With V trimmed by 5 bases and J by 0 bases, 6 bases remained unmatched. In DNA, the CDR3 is TGTGCCAGCAGCGTTGGACAGGGACTCTCTGGGGCCAACGTCCTGACTTTC. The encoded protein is CASSVGQGLSGANVLTF.

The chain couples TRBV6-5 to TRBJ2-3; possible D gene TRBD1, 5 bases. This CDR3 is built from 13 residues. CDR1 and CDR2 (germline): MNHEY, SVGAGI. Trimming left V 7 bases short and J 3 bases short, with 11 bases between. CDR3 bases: TGTGCCAGCATGGCAGGGCGGACAGATACGCAGTATTTT. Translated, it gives CASMAGRTDTQYF.

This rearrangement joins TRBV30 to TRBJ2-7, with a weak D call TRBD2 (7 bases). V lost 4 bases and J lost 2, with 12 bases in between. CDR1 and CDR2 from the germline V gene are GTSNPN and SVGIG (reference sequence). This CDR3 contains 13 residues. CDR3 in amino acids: CAWMVGGPYEQYV. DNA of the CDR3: TGTGCCTGGATGGTCGGGGGGCCCTACGAGCAGTACGTC.

The CDR3 protein is CAISAPGQTYEQYF. In nucleotides, the CDR3 is TGTGCCATCAGTGCCCCTGGACAGACCTACGAGCAGTACTTC. This chain connects TRBV10-3 to TRBJ2-7; a weak D match, TRBD1 (6 bases). The CDR3 has 14 residues. The V gene's germline CDR1 is ENHRY and CDR2 SYGVKD. V dropped 4 bases and J dropped 2 bases, with 12 bases sitting between them.

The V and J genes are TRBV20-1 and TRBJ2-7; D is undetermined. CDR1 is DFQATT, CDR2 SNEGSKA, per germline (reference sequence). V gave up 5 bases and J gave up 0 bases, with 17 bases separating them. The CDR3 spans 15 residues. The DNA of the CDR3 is TGCAGTGCTCGTAGAGAAACGGAGAGCTCCTACGAGCAGTACTTC. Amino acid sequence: CSARRETESSYEQYF.

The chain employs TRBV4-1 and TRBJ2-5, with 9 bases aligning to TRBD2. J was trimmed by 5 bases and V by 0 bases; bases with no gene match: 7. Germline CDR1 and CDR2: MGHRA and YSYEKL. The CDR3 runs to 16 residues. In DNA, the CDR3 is TGCGCCAGCAGCCAAGATCGAGCGGGGGGTGCGGAGACCCAGTACTTC. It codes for CASSQDRAGGAETQYF.

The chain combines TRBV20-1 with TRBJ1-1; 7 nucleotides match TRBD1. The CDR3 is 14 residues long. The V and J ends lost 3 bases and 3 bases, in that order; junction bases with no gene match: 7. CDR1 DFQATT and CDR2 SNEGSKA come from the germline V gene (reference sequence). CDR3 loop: CSASRQGPHTEAFF. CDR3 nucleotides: TGCAGTGCTAGCAGACAGGGCCCTCACACTGAAGCTTTCTTT.

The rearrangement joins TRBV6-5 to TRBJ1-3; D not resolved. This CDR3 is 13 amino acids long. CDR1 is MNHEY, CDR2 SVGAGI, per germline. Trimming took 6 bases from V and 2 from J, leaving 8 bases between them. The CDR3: CASSGTAGNTIYF. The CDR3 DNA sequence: TGTGCCAGCAGCGGTACTGCTGGAAACACCATATATTTT.

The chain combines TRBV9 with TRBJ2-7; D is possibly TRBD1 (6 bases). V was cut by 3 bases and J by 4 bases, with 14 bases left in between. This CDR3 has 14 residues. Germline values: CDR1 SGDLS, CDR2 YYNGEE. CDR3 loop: CASSGRDTVYEQYF. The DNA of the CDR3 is TGTGCCAGCAGCGGCCGGGACACGGTTTACGAGCAGTACTTC. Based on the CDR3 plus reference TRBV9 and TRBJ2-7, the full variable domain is DSGVTQTPKHLITATGQRVTLRCSPRSGDLSVYWYQQSLDQGLQFLIQYYNGEERAKGNILERFSAQQFPDLHSELNLSSLELGDSALYFCASSGRDTVYEQYFGPGTRLTVT.

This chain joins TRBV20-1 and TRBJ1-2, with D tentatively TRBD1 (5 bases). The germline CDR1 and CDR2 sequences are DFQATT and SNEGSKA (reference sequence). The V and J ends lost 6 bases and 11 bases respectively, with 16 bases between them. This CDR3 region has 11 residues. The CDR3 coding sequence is TGCAGTGCCCGTAGTTCAGGGCGGTACACCTTC. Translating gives CSARSSGRYTF.

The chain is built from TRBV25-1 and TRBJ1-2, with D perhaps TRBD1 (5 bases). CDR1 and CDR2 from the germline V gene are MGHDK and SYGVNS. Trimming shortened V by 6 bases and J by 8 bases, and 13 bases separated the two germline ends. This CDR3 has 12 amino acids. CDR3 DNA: TGTGCCAGCAGGGGACCTCCCCCCGGCTACACCTTC. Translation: CASRGPPPGYTF.

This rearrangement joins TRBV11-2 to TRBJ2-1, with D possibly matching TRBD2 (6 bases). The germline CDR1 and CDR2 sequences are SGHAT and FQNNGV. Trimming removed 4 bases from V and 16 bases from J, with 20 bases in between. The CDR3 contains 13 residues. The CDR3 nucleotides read TGTGCCAGCAGCTGGGCGGTTGGGGAGGCCCCTTTCTTC. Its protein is CASSWAVGEAPFF.

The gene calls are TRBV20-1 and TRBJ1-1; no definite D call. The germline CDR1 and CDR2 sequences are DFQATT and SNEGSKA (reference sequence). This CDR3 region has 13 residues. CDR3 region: CSTPSGLNTEAFF. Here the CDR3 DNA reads TGCAGCACCCCCTCAGGATTGAACACTGAAGCTTTCTTT.

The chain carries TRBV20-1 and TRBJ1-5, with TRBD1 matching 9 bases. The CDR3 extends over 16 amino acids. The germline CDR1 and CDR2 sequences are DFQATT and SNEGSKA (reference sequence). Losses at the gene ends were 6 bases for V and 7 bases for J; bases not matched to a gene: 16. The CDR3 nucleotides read TGCAGTGCAGAAGACTCCGGGACAGGGTACATGCAGCCCCAGCATTTT. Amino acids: CSAEDSGTGYMQPQHF.

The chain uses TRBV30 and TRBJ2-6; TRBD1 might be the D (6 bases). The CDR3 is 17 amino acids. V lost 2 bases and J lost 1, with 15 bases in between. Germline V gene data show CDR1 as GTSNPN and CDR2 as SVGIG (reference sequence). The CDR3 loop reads CAWSRDKPSSGANVLTF. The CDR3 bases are TGTGCCTGGAGTAGGGACAAACCCTCATCTGGGGCCAACGTCCTGACTTTC. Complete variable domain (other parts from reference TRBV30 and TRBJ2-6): SQTIHQWPATLVQPVGSPLSLECTVEGTSNPNLYWYRQAAGRGLQLLFYSVGIGQISSEVPQNLSASRPQDRQFILSSKKLLLSDSGFYLCAWSRDKPSSGANVLTFGAGSRLTVL.

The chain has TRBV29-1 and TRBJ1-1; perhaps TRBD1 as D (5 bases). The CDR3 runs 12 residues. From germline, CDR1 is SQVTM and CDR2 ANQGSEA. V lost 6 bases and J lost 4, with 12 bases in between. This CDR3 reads CSVGLQGTEAFF. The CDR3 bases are TGCAGCGTGGGCCTGCAGGGCACTGAAGCTTTCTTT.

The CDR3 loop reads CASSQGGGRRETQYF. Written as DNA, the CDR3 is TGCGCCAGCAGCCAAGGGGGGGGAAGACGAGAGACCCAGTACTTC. The chain links TRBV4-1 to TRBJ2-5; TRBD2 agrees at 7 bases. V shed 1 base, J shed 4 bases, and the junction held 6 bases outside the gene matches. The CDR3 totals 15 residues. Per germline, CDR1 MGHRA and CDR2 YSYEKL.

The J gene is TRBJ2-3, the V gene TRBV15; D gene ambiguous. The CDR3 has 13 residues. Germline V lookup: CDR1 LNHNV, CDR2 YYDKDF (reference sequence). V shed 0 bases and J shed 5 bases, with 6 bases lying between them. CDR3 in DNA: TGTGCCACCAGCAGAGATTATGAAGATACGCAGTATTTT. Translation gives CATSRDYEDTQYF.

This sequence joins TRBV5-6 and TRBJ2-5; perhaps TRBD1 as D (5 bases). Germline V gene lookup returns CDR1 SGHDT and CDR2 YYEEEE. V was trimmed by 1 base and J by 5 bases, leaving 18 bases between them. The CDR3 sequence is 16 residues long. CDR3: CASSLLGPGLTETQYF. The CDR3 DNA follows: TGTGCCAGCAGCTTGCTCGGGCCAGGGTTAACGGAGACCCAGTACTTC.

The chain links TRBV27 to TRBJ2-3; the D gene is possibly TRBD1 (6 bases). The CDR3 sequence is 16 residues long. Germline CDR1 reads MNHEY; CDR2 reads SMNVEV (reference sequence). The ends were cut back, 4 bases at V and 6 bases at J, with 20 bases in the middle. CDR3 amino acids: CASSSRATGWGDTQYF. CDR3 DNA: TGTGCCAGCAGTTCCCGCGCCACAGGGTGGGGGGATACGCAGTATTTT.

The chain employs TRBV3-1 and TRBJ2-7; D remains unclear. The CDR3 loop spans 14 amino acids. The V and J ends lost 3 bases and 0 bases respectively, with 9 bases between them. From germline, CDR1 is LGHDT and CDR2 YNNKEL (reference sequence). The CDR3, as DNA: TGTGCCAGCAGCCAGACCAGGAGCTCCTACGAGCAGTACTTC. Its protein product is CASSQTRSSYEQYF.

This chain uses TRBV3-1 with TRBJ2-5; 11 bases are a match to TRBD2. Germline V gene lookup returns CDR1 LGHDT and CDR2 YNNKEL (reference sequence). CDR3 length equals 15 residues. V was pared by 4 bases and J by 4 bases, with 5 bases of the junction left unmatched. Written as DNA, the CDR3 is TGTGCCAGCAGCCTTAGCGGGGGGGGAGGAGAGACCCAGTACTTC. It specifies CASSLSGGGGETQYF.